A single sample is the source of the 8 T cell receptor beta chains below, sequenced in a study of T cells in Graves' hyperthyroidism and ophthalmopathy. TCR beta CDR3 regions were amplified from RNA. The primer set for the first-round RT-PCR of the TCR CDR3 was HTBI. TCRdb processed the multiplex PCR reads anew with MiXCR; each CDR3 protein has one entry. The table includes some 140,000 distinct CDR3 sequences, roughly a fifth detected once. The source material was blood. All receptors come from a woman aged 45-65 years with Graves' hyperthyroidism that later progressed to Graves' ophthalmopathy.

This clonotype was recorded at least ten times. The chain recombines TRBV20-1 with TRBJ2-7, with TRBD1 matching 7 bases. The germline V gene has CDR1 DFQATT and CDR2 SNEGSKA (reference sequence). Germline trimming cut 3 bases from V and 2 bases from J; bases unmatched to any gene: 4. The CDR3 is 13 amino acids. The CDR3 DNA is TGCAGTGCTAGCGACAGGGCCCCCTACGAGCAGTACTTC. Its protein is CSASDRAPYEQYF.

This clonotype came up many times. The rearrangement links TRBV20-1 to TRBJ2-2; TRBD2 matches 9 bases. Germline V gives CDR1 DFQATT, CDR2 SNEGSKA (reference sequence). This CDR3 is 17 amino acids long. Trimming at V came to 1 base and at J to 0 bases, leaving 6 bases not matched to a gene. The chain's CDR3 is CSARGPSGTSNTGELFF. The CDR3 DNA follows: TGCAGTGCTAGAGGCCCTAGCGGGACCTCGAACACCGGGGAGCTGTTTTTT.

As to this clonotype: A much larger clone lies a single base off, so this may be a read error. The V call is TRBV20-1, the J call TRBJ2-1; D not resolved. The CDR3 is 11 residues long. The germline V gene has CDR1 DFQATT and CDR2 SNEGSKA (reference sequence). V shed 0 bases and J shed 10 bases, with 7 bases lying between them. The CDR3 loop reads CSARDAHEQFF. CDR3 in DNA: TGCAGTGCTAGAGATGCCCACGAGCAGTTCTTC.

CDR3: CASSSAPGGEFGQFF. The CDR3 DNA reads as TGCGCCAGCAGCTCGGCTCCAGGAGGGGAATTTGGGCAGTTCTTC. The chain uses TRBV5-1 and TRBJ2-1, with D perhaps matching TRBD2 (6 bases). This CDR3 region has 15 residues. Trimming pared 3 bases from V and 12 bases from J, leaving 22 bases between. Germline CDR1 and CDR2: SGHRS and YFSETQ.

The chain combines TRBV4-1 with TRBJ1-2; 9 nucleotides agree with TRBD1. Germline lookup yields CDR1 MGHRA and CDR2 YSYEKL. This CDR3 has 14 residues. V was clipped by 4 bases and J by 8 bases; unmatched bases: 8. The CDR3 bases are TGCGCCAGCAGCCCCCCCGGGACAGGGTTGGGCTACACCTTC. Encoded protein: CASSPPGTGLGYTF.

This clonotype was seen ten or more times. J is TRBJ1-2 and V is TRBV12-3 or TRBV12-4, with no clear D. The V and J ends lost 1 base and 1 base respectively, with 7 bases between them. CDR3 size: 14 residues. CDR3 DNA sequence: TGTGCCAGCAGTTTAGGGCATTTTAACTATGGCTACACCTTC. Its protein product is CASSLGHFNYGYTF.

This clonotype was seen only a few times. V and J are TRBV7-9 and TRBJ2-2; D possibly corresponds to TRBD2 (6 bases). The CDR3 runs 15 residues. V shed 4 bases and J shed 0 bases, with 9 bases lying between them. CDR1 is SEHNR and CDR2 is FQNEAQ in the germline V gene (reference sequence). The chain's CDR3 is CASSSGLSNTGELFF. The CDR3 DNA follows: TGTGCCAGCAGCTCGGGACTGTCGAACACCGGGGAGCTGTTTTTT.

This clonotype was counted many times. The CDR3: CASSPQWETQYF. CDR3 nucleotides: TGTGCCAGCTCACCACAATGGGAGACCCAGTACTTC. The chain has TRBV18 and TRBJ2-5; the D is unclear. Trimming shortened V by 1 base and J by 5 bases, and 5 bases separated the two germline ends. The CDR3 is made up of 12 amino acids. Germline CDR1 reads KGHSH; CDR2 reads LQKENI. Full variable domain (missing parts from reference TRBV18 and TRBJ2-5): NAGVMQNPRHLVRRRGQEARLRCSPMKGHSHVYWYRQLPEEGLKFMVYLQKENIIDESGMPKERFSAEFPKEGPSILRIQQVVRGDSAAYFCASSPQWETQYFGPGTRLLVL.